In this sample, the clone carrying this TCR beta chain turned up once. Clones were read by immunoSEQ multiplex PCR, and TCRdb kept only the in-frame ones, dropping some. The sample lists 500,000 to 550,000 clones, roughly 95% occurring once. The data derive from a study of shared clonotypes between healthy human individuals. The CDR3 length is 14 residues. Between the trimmed V and J ends, which lost 2 bases and 7 bases, there was a span of 13 bases. Germline V gives CDR1 SGHRS, CDR2 YFSETQ. The chain has TRBV5-1 and TRBJ2-1, with D possibly matching TRBD1 (5 bases). The receptor was derived from a woman between 25 and 40 years old in good health. The specimen was naive CD4+ T cells sorted from blood. The subset: CD45RA+ positively selected. CDR3 sequence: CASSFYQGVNEQFF. The CDR3 bases are TGCGCCAGCAGCTTCTACCAGGGTGTGAATGAGCAGTTCTTC.